This T cell receptor (beta chain) comes out of a study of T cell repertoires in cytomegalovirus infection (dated by TCRdb to about 2019). Background for the entire study: Donor HLA type was relevant to the analysis, because carriage of CMV infection together with the matching HLA type was indicated by public TCR beta signatures. Paper-wide results and their limitations: In both this cohort and an independent roughly 350-donor cohort, the cumulative frequency of public TCR beta family members distinguished carriers of CMV infection plus the relevant HLA type. In the ex vivo response, HLA-C-restricted CMV-specific TCR beta clonotypes were dominant, and in two of eight donors the single most frequent clonotype came from this HLA-C-restricted group.

Worth noting for this clonotype: Its antigen has not been determined. Being one base from a much bigger clone, this may be a read error.

TCRdb lists the instrument as Illumina HiSeq 1500. TCRdb took the public reads, trimmed them with fastp at Q25, ran MiXCR for clone calling and kept in-frame beta chains. Identical CDR3 protein sequences are pooled into one entry, listed with their most common genes and DNA. The sample yields some 270,000 distinct CDR3 sequences; about 18% were counted once. The ten largest clones capture around 43% of the sample. The sequenced material came from CD8+ T cells from PBMCs. The TCR comes from a human donor in good health (CMV status not recorded). Some clones in this sample may be carry-over from other donors' samples.

The nucleotide sequence is given as TGTGCCAGCAGCCCGAATCCCTCAGATACGCAGTATTTT. It translates to CASSPNPSDTQYF. The V and J genes are TRBV11-3 and TRBJ2-3; the D gene identity is not certain. V lost 5 bases and J lost 4 bases; the stretch between them is 10 bases long. The CDR3 contains 13 residues, cysteine and phenylalanine counted. Solely the CDR3 DNA is kept, with 39 bases framed from the first base. CDR1 and CDR2, looked up from the germline V gene, are SGHNT and YENEEA.